The sequence of this T cell receptor beta chain was determined in a study of T cell repertoires in cytomegalovirus infection. TCRdb analysed the reads with MiXCR anew, one entry per CDR3 protein. There are approximately 550,000 distinct CDR3 sequences in the sample; 15% to 20% occur only once, and roughly a quarter lies in the top ten. Germline V CDR1 and CDR2: SEHNR, FQNEAQ (reference sequence). This CDR3 is built from 12 residues. As regards this clonotype: One junction end disagrees with the germline gene, perhaps due to a read error.

The rearrangement joins TRBV7-9 to TRBJ1-2, with D possibly TRBD1 on 5 matching bases. The sequence was obtained from a human donor in good health (CMV status not recorded). Some clones in this sample may be carry-over from other donors' samples. Source material: CD8+ T cells from PBMCs. The CDR3 loop is CASSLNPRQTSF. In DNA form, the CDR3 reads TGTGCCAGCAGCTTAAACCCCCGACAGACATCCTTC.